This TCR beta chain was captured by sequencing in a study of cytomegalovirus exposure and HLA in healthy donors. Study-wide points: Among donors in an Asian-associated ancestry cluster, a later analysis reportedly found fewer N-insertions than the approximately 670-donor mean.

V gave up 0 bases and J gave up 10 bases; unmatched junction bases: 17. Germline CDR1 is SGHNT and CDR2 is YYREEE (reference sequence). The CDR3 is 18 residues long. PCR was performed using 60 Vbeta and 13 Jbeta primers. Libraries were prepared by immunoSEQ multiplex PCR; TCRdb keeps only in-frame clonotypes and omits some of them. The sample holds 75,000 to 90,000 clones, roughly 80% seen once. Of note for this clone: Its specificity is unknown.

Sequenced sample: PBMCs. The sequence was obtained from a human donor in good health. This chain uses TRBV5-4 with TRBJ2-1, with TRBD2 matching over 9 bases. Here the CDR3 DNA reads TGTGCCAGCAGCTTGGGGAGCGGGGGGTTCAAAGGTGGCGGGGAGCAGTTCTTC. Translating gives CASSLGSGGFKGGGEQFF.